These 21 T cell receptor beta chains originate from one sample sequenced in a study of cytomegalovirus exposure and HLA in healthy donors. The PCR contained 60 Vbeta and 13 Jbeta primers. TCRdb's copy holds only in-frame clones and misses some; the assay was immunoSEQ multiplex PCR. Of 150,000 to 180,000 clones listed, around 82% are singletons. Specimen: PBMCs. These receptors were taken from a woman in her forties in good health and CMV-seropositive.

The rearrangement links TRBV6-5 to TRBJ1-5, with TRBD1 identical over 7 bases. CDR1 MNHEY and CDR2 SVGAGI come from the germline V gene. The V and J ends lost 6 bases and 3 bases, in that order; junction bases with no gene match: 8. This CDR3 has 15 amino acids. The chain's CDR3 is CASSFDRAPNQPQHF. The CDR3 nucleotides are TGTGCCAGCAGCTTTGACAGGGCCCCCAATCAGCCCCAGCATTTT.

This rearrangement joins TRBV2 to TRBJ1-1; D may be TRBD1 (5 bases). The V gene's germline CDR1 is SNHLY and CDR2 FYNNEI. The ends were cut back, 6 bases at V and 0 bases at J, with 11 bases in the middle. CDR3 length equals 14 residues. CDR3 residues: CASRERTLNTEAFF. The CDR3 bases are TGTGCCAGCAGGGAGAGGACATTGAACACTGAAGCTTTCTTT.

The chain is built from TRBV30 and TRBJ2-1, with 12 bases matching TRBD2. Germline V gene sequence: CDR1 GTSNPN, CDR2 SVGIG (reference sequence). Trimming at V came to 7 bases and at J to 7 bases, leaving 11 bases not matched to a gene. The CDR3 runs 15 residues. CDR3 in DNA: TGTGCCTCCCGGTTGACTAGCGGGAGACGAAATGAGCAGTTCTTC. Its translation: CASRLTSGRRNEQFF.

This rearrangement joins TRBV2 to TRBJ2-3; 10 bases are shared with TRBD2. The CDR3 length is 15 residues. CDR1 is SNHLY, CDR2 FYNNEI, per germline. J gave up 0 bases and V 6 bases, and 3 bases lay outside the gene matches. The CDR3 DNA reads as TGTGCCAGCAGCCCGGGACTAGCGAGCACAGATACGCAGTATTTT. Its translation is CASSPGLASTDTQYF.

This clone came up once. The rearrangement joins TRBV27 to TRBJ2-7, with TRBD1 matching 8 bases. The CDR3 sequence is 22 residues long. The germline V gene encodes CDR1 MNHEY and CDR2 SMNVEV (reference sequence). J gave up 5 bases and V 2 bases, and 29 bases lay outside the gene matches. CDR3 nucleotide sequence: TGTGCCAGCAGTTTACTATCTCCCCGAGCTTTCACGGATTCAGGGGGCCTGGACGAGCAGTACTTC. It translates to CASSLLSPRAFTDSGGLDEQYF.

V gene TRBV18 combines with J gene TRBJ1-4; 7 bases match TRBD1. J was trimmed by 3 bases and V by 3 bases; bases with no gene match: 4. The CDR3 runs to 15 residues. CDR1 and CDR2 from the germline V gene are KGHSH and LQKENI. For the CDR3, the DNA is TGTGCCAGCTCACCGTACCAGGGGGCTAATGAAAAACTGTTTTTT. It is translated as CASSPYQGANEKLFF.

This clone came up a few times. This chain joins TRBV19 and TRBJ2-1; the D is unclear. The germline V gene encodes CDR1 LNHDA and CDR2 SQIVND (reference sequence). Trimming left V 5 bases short and J 7 bases short, with 21 bases between. The CDR3 length is 16 residues. The CDR3 is CASSLLSALGQNEQFF. The CDR3 DNA follows: TGTGCCAGTAGTCTCCTCTCGGCCCTGGGCCAGAATGAGCAGTTCTTC.

The genes are TRBV28 and TRBJ1-1; 11 bases line up with TRBD1. With V trimmed by 6 bases and J by 4 bases, 7 bases remained unmatched. Per germline, CDR1 MDHEN and CDR2 SYDVKM. The CDR3 sequence is 15 residues long. CDR3: CASRITGTGGTEAFF. The CDR3 bases are TGTGCCAGCAGAATTACCGGGACAGGGGGCACTGAAGCTTTCTTT.

The chain combines TRBV27 with TRBJ1-4; possible D gene TRBD1, 6 bases. CDR1 MNHEY and CDR2 SMNVEV come from the germline V gene (reference sequence). Between the trimmed V and J ends, which lost 5 bases and 11 bases, there was a span of 24 bases. The CDR3 totals 16 residues. CDR3: CASSKTTISSQGKLFF. The CDR3 bases are TGTGCCAGCAGTAAGACCACCATTTCCTCCCAGGGGAAACTGTTTTTT.

This clone was picked up a small number of times. V usage is TRBV9 and J usage is TRBJ2-3; 11 bases agree with TRBD2. Losses at the gene ends were 3 bases for V and 2 bases for J; bases not matched to a gene: 2. The CDR3 runs to 15 residues. Germline loops: CDR1 SGDLS, CDR2 YYNGEE. The CDR3 DNA is TGTGCCAGCAGCGAGGGACTAGCGGCCACAGATACGCAGTATTTT. It specifies CASSEGLAATDTQYF.

This clone is a singleton in its sample. V is TRBV29-1 and J is TRBJ2-1; TRBD1 matches at 7 bases. The CDR3 sequence is 14 residues long. Losses at the gene ends were 4 bases for V and 3 bases for J; bases not matched to a gene: 6. Germline V gives CDR1 SQVTM, CDR2 ANQGSEA. Written as DNA, the CDR3 is TGCAGCGTTGTCGGGACAGTCTACTACAATGAGCAGTTCTTC. Translated, it gives CSVVGTVYYNEQFF.

The chain has TRBV7-9 and TRBJ2-5, with TRBD2 matching over 10 bases. CDR1 is SEHNR, CDR2 FQNEAQ, per germline (reference sequence). CDR3 length equals 16 residues. The junction had 9 bases not matched to a gene; V was cut back by 3 bases and J by 5 bases. For the CDR3, the DNA is TGTGCCAGCAGCTTGATGCTAGCGGGAGAAGGGGAGACCCAGTACTTC. Encoded protein: CASSLMLAGEGETQYF.

This chain joins TRBV30 and TRBJ2-5; D not certain. V was cut by 2 bases and J by 3 bases, with 7 bases left in between. Germline assignment: CDR1 GTSNPN and CDR2 SVGIG (reference sequence). CDR3 size: 12 residues. The CDR3 DNA reads TGTGCCTGGAGTCCGCGGAAAGAGACCCAGTACTTC. Protein: CAWSPRKETQYF.

The chain couples TRBV4-2 to TRBJ2-2; D may be TRBD2 (5 bases). CDR3 length equals 18 residues. From germline, CDR1 is LGHNA and CDR2 YNFKEQ. V was pared by 0 bases and J by 3 bases, with 17 bases between. The DNA of the CDR3 is TGTGCCAGCAGCCAAGATTTTGGGAGAGTGAGTGACACCGGGGAGCTGTTTTTT. Protein: CASSQDFGRVSDTGELFF.

For this clone: The CDR3 end shows no conserved phenylalanine or tryptophan, and so a read error is likely. The chain employs TRBV28 and TRBJ1-2, with D hard to call. Germline loops: CDR1 MDHEN, CDR2 SYDVKM. The CDR3 is 11 residues long. The CDR3 region is CAVGSNYGYTL. CDR3 DNA sequence: TGTGCAGTCGGCAGTAACTATGGCTACACCCTC.

The rearrangement links TRBV6-5 to TRBJ1-1; D remains unclear. V was cut by 1 base and J by 5 bases, with 8 bases left in between. This CDR3 spans 13 amino acids. Germline CDR1 and CDR2: MNHEY and SVGAGI. In DNA form, the CDR3 reads TGTGCCAGCAGTTACTTAAAGCGGACTGAAGCTTTCTTT. Protein: CASSYLKRTEAFF.

The V call is TRBV19, the J call TRBJ2-1; D is possibly TRBD2 (6 bases). Looked up from germline, CDR1 is LNHDA and CDR2 is SQIVND (reference sequence). The CDR3 length is 13 residues. V was pared by 3 bases and J by 8 bases, with 11 bases between. CDR3 bases: TGTGCCAGTAGTATCCGGGGGAAGGATGAGCAGTTCTTC. It codes for CASSIRGKDEQFF.

The gene calls are TRBV9 and TRBJ2-3; D gene ambiguous. V lost 0 bases, J lost 4 bases, and 6 bases lay in between. Germline lookup yields CDR1 SGDLS and CDR2 YYNGEE. This CDR3 is 13 amino acids long. The CDR3 nucleotides read TGTGCCAGCAGCGTAGTTATCGCAGATACGCAGTATTTT. It codes for CASSVVIADTQYF.

This chain links TRBV7-9 with TRBJ2-6, with 11 bases lining up with TRBD1. Germline V gene lookup returns CDR1 SEHNR and CDR2 FQNEAQ (reference sequence). The CDR3 is 19 amino acids. Unmatched junction bases numbered 6, after V lost 2 bases and J lost 0 bases. The CDR3 region is CASSLMLGQGDSGANVLTF. CDR3 DNA sequence: TGTGCCAGCAGCTTAATGTTGGGACAGGGGGACTCTGGGGCCAACGTCCTGACTTTC.

The chain recombines TRBV7-9 with TRBJ2-2; D might be TRBD2 (5 bases). V shed 7 bases and J shed 3 bases, with 18 bases lying between them. Germline V gives CDR1 SEHNR, CDR2 FQNEAQ (reference sequence). This CDR3 has 16 amino acids. The CDR3 DNA reads TGTGCCAGCACCGTTCTTCCAGCGGAGGACACCGGGGAGCTGTTTTTT. Protein sequence: CASTVLPAEDTGELFF.

V usage is TRBV2 and J usage is TRBJ1-5; D is perhaps TRBD1 (5 bases). The V gene's germline CDR1 is SNHLY and CDR2 FYNNEI. The CDR3 totals 14 residues. Between the trimmed V and J ends, which lost 6 bases and 0 bases, there was a span of 9 bases. CDR3: CASSRGGSNQPQHF. Written as DNA, the CDR3 is TGTGCCAGCAGCCGGGGGGGTAGCAATCAGCCCCAGCATTTT.